This T cell receptor (beta chain) emerged from a study of blood T cell repertoires in COVID-19. Study in general: Material from acute and convalescent COVID-19 was sourced from the United States, Italy and Spain.

This study enrolled people aged roughly 18 to 89 from about two dozen US geographic areas. The study counted Cohort 3 donors as recovered given two negative PCRs, clearance, or symptom resolution. In the study's own analysis: Reference gene primer amplification gave nucleated cell count estimates. Libraries were prepared by immunoSEQ multiplex PCR; TCRdb keeps only in-frame clonotypes and omits some of them. The D gene and trimming were derived from the DNA, and the V and J assignments and clone size from that table. The sample holds fewer than 250,000 clones, roughly 84% seen once. This clone came up once. This TCR derives from a woman aged 40 to 49 who had recovered from COVID-19. The source material was PBMCs or T cells enriched from blood (not recorded which).

The CDR3 DNA reads TGTGCCAGCAACATAGCCCGGGAGGGAGGAAACATTCAGTACTTC. This sequence encodes CASNIAREGGNIQYF. The genes are TRBV5-8 and TRBJ2-4; TRBD2 matches at 8 bases. Trimming at V came to 6 bases and at J to 6 bases, leaving 11 bases not matched to a gene. Germline loops: CDR1 SGHTS, CDR2 YDEGEE. The CDR3 spans 15 residues.